Listed below are T cell receptor beta chains from one sample, sequenced in a study of technical replicates of blood from several donors. Generated by immunoSEQ multiplex PCR, the TCRdb table keeps only in-frame clones and is missing some. The sample has 35,000 to 50,000 clones; 96% are singletons. The sample taken for sequencing was T cells isolated from PBMCs. These receptors all come from a human donor in good health. The CDR3 runs from the conserved cysteine through the conserved F or W. Each record gives: V gene, clone size, CDR3 length, D gene, J gene, CDR3 protein, CDR3 DNA. D genes are given only for firm matches. Where a row states a size, it is once, few, many or the class of an expanded clone; other rows omit it.

TRBV5-1	.	13	.	TRBJ2-3	CASSLTSTDTQYF	TGCGCCAGCAGCTTGACTAGCACAGATACGCAGTATTTT
TRBV27	.	16	TRBD1	TRBJ1-1	CASSMDRGLVNTEAFF	TGTGCCAGCAGTATGGACAGGGGGCTTGTGAACACTGAAGCTTTCTTT
TRBV25-1	.	14	.	TRBJ1-4	CASSTGTNNEKLFF	TGTGCCAGCAGCACAGGGACGAATAATGAAAAACTGTTTTTT
TRBV29-1	.	13	TRBD1	TRBJ1-4	CSVRGQVNEKLFF	TGCAGCGTTCGGGGACAGGTTAATGAAAAACTGTTTTTT
TRBV30	.	13	.	TRBJ2-7	CAWSVGGAYEQYF	TGTGCCTGGAGTGTCGGAGGGGCCTACGAGCAGTACTTC
TRBV6-5	.	14	TRBD1	TRBJ2-7	CASSYTSGGDEQYF	TGTGCCAGCAGTTATACTTCAGGGGGCGACGAGCAGTACTTC
TRBV30	.	16	TRBD2	TRBJ2-1	CAWSVMRTSGMGEQFF	TGTGCCTGGAGTGTAATGAGGACTAGCGGGATGGGTGAGCAGTTCTTC
TRBV11-2	.	12	.	TRBJ1-4	CASSLSGYKLFF	TGTGCCAGCAGCTTATCAGGGTACAAACTGTTTTTT
TRBV28	.	14	.	TRBJ1-5	CASREQGGNQPQHF	TGTGCCAGCAGAGAACAGGGCGGCAATCAGCCCCAGCATTTT
TRBV28	.	14	TRBD1	TRBJ1-2	CASSSGTGVYGYTF	TGTGCCAGCAGTTCCGGGACAGGAGTCTATGGCTACACCTTC
TRBV6-1	.	14	TRBD2	TRBJ2-1	CASHRTSGSNEQFF	TGTGCCAGCCATAGGACTAGCGGGAGTAATGAGCAGTTCTTC
TRBV27	.	19	TRBD2	TRBJ2-2	CASSFATTGLAGSTGELFF	TGTGCCAGCAGTTTTGCCACGACCGGACTAGCGGGGTCTACCGGGGAGCTGTTTTTT
TRBV6-5	.	13	.	TRBJ2-7	CASSYDRNYEQYF	TGTGCCAGCAGTTACGACAGGAACTACGAGCAGTACTTC
TRBV7-9	.	10	.	TRBJ2-1	CASSHNEQFF	TGTGCCAGCAGCCATAATGAGCAGTTCTTC
TRBV7-8	.	18	TRBD2	TRBJ2-3	CASSLSTHTSGIEDTQYF	TGTGCCAGCAGCTTATCCACACACACTAGCGGGATAGAAGATACGCAGTATTTT
TRBV21-1	.	15	.	TRBJ1-2	CASSRDRGANYGYTF	TGTGCCAGTAGCCGGGACAGGGGCGCTAACTATGGCTACACCTTC
TRBV6-5	.	15	TRBD1	TRBJ1-4	CASSSSGTGQEKLFF	TGTGCCAGCAGTAGCTCCGGGACAGGGCAGGAAAAACTGTTTTTT
TRBV9	.	13	.	TRBJ2-5	CASSQGSEETQYF	TGTGCCAGCAGCCAGGGGTCGGAAGAGACCCAGTACTTC
TRBV30	.	15	.	TRBJ1-2	CAWSIGQLMNYGYTF	TGTGCCTGGAGTATTGGACAGCTAATGAACTATGGCTACACCTTC
TRBV7-9	once	16	.	TRBJ2-2	CASSPPLGANTGELFF	TGTGCCAGCAGCCCACCCCTAGGGGCGAACACCGGGGAGCTGTTTTTT
TRBV9	.	11	.	TRBJ2-5	CASSEGETQYF	TGTGCCAGCAGCGAGGGGGAGACCCAGTACTTC
TRBV30	.	14	TRBD1	TRBJ1-4	CAWSLDRADEKLFF	TGTGCCTGGAGCCTGGACAGGGCTGATGAAAAACTGTTTTTT
TRBV6-6	.	11	.	TRBJ2-3	CASSYQDTQYF	TGTGCCAGCAGTTATCAAGATACGCAGTATTTT
TRBV5-1	.	13	.	TRBJ2-7	CASSSRGAYEQYF	TGCGCCAGCAGCTCCCGGGGTGCCTACGAGCAGTACTTC
TRBV21-1	.	15	.	TRBJ2-7	CASSKGTGAGDEQYF	TGTGCCAGCAGCAAAGGGACAGGGGCGGGAGACGAGCAGTACTTC
TRBV9	.	15	TRBD2	TRBJ2-1	CASSLGLAEHNEQFF	TGTGCCAGCAGCCTGGGACTAGCGGAGCACAATGAGCAGTTCTTC
TRBV4-3	.	17	TRBD2	TRBJ2-1	CASSHSVRTSGRNEQFF	TGCGCCAGCAGCCATTCTGTGCGGACTAGCGGGAGAAACGAGCAGTTCTTC
TRBV7-9	.	15	.	TRBJ2-1	CASSPYSSSYNEQFF	TGTGCCAGCAGCCCTTACTCTAGCTCCTACAATGAGCAGTTCTTC
TRBV9	.	16	.	TRBJ2-5	CASSVGAGAYQETQYF	TGTGCCAGCAGCGTAGGGGCAGGGGCTTACCAAGAGACCCAGTACTTC
TRBV7-9	.	12	.	TRBJ2-1	CASTVGHNEQFF	TGTGCCAGCACGGTGGGGCACAATGAGCAGTTCTTC
TRBV7-8	.	18	TRBD1	TRBJ2-3	CASSFPFYSGTGIDTQYF	TGTGCCAGCAGCTTCCCCTTTTACTCCGGGACAGGGATAGATACGCAGTATTTT
TRBV28	.	16	TRBD2	TRBJ2-1	CASSQSGEGLVNEQFF	TGTGCCAGCAGTCAATCGGGGGAGGGCCTCGTGAATGAGCAGTTCTTC
TRBV12-5	.	15	.	TRBJ2-6	CASGLSAAGANVLTF	TGTGCTAGTGGTCTCTCCGCGGCTGGGGCCAACGTCCTGACTTTC
TRBV30	.	14	.	TRBJ1-3	CAWSVQVSGNTIYF	TGTGCCTGGAGTGTACAGGTCTCTGGAAACACCATATATTTT
TRBV6-1	once	15	.	TRBJ2-7	CASSLLPGDAYEQYF	TGTGCCAGCAGTCTACTTCCGGGGGACGCCTACGAGCAGTACTTC
TRBV30	.	15	TRBD2	TRBJ2-1	CAWRAIAGGGHEQFF	TGTGCCTGGAGAGCGATAGCGGGGGGGGGTCATGAGCAGTTCTTC
TRBV5-5	.	13	.	TRBJ2-7	CASSLTSFHEQYF	TGTGCCAGCAGCTTGACTAGTTTCCACGAGCAGTACTTC
TRBV5-4	.	16	TRBD2	TRBJ2-5	CASSPGTSGSAETQYF	TGTGCCAGCAGCCCGGGGACTAGCGGGAGTGCTGAGACCCAGTACTTC
TRBV4-2	.	17	.	TRBJ1-5	CASSQEATGYSNQPQHF	TGTGCCAGCAGCCAAGAGGCCACAGGGTATAGCAATCAGCCCCAGCATTTT
TRBV11-3	.	17	.	TRBJ1-3	CASSLDYGARDGNTIYF	TGTGCCAGCAGCTTAGATTATGGGGCGCGCGATGGAAACACCATATATTTT
TRBV6-5	.	13	.	TRBJ1-5	CASSYRGNQPQHF	TGTGCCAGCAGTTACCGAGGCAATCAGCCCCAGCATTTT
TRBV9	.	11	.	TRBJ1-2	CASSGAYGYTF	TGTGCCAGCAGCGGAGCTTATGGCTACACCTTC
TRBV5-1	.	15	.	TRBJ2-7	CASSPWGGVSYEQYF	TGCGCCAGCAGCCCTTGGGGGGGCGTCTCCTACGAGCAGTACTTC
TRBV30	.	13	.	TRBJ2-5	CAWSSGQQETQYF	TGTGCCTGGAGTTCCGGACAGCAAGAGACCCAGTACTTC
TRBV4-3	once	18	TRBD2	TRBJ2-3	CASSQDSSGSSYADTQYF	TGCGCCAGCAGCCAAGATAGTAGCGGGAGTTCTTATGCAGATACGCAGTATTTT
TRBV19	.	14	.	TRBJ1-3	CASSIGQTGNTIYF	TGTGCCAGTAGTATTGGACAGACTGGAAACACCATATATTTT
TRBV30	.	14	TRBD1	TRBJ2-3	CAWSTGTGGDTQYF	TGTGCCTGGTCTACCGGGACAGGAGGAGATACGCAGTATTTT
TRBV4-1	.	16	TRBD1	TRBJ1-1	CASSRGGQTMNTEAFF	TGCGCCAGCAGCCGAGGGGGACAGACTATGAACACTGAAGCTTTCTTT
TRBV19	.	14	TRBD2	TRBJ2-1	CASSRGLDYNEQFF	TGTGCCAGTAGTAGGGGACTAGATTACAATGAGCAGTTCTTC
TRBV2	.	14	.	TRBJ2-7	CASSTIRELHEQYF	TGTGCCAGCAGTACCATTAGGGAGCTACACGAGCAGTACTTC
TRBV4-1	.	14	TRBD1	TRBJ1-2	CASSFRDRGYGYTF	TGCGCCAGCAGCTTCCGGGACAGGGGCTATGGCTACACCTTC
TRBV7-2	.	14	TRBD2	TRBJ2-2	CAKRLAGENGELFF	TGTGCCAAAAGACTAGCGGGAGAGAACGGGGAGCTGTTTTTT
TRBV6-5	.	11	.	TRBJ2-7	CASSRTNEQYF	TGTGCCAGCAGTCGTACTAACGAGCAGTACTTC
TRBV30	.	15	TRBD2	TRBJ2-1	CAWSGTSGTYNEQFF	TGTGCCTGGAGTGGAACTAGCGGGACTTACAATGAGCAGTTCTTC
TRBV29-1	.	15	TRBD1	TRBJ1-2	CSVEGQGALSYGYTF	TGCAGCGTTGAGGGACAGGGGGCTTTATCCTATGGCTACACCTTC
TRBV7-3	.	15	.	TRBJ1-1	CASREGGGADAEAFF	TGTGCCAGCAGGGAAGGAGGCGGAGCAGACGCTGAAGCTTTCTTT
TRBV5-1	.	14	TRBD2	TRBJ2-2	CASSRAGNTGELFF	TGCGCCAGCAGCCGAGCGGGAAACACCGGGGAGCTGTTTTTT
TRBV4-1	.	15	TRBD1	TRBJ1-1	CASSRSQGVDTEAFF	TGCGCCAGCAGCCGGAGCCAGGGGGTCGACACTGAAGCTTTCTTT
TRBV7-9	.	14	.	TRBJ2-7	CASSGSSTTREQYF	TGTGCCAGCAGCGGGAGTTCCACCACCCGCGAGCAGTACTTC